This T cell receptor beta chain was identified in a study of T-cell reconstitution after alpha-beta-depleted transplantation in children. Unique molecular identifiers were incorporated into the prepared TCRbeta library. TCRdb reprocessed the PCR reads via MiXCR and lists one record per CDR3 protein. In the table there are about 540,000 distinct CDR3 sequences, around 16% of which are singletons. The sequence derives from a human donor who donated a stem cell graft to a child with acute lymphoblastic leukemia. The sample was PBMCs from the stem cell graft donor, taken from the stem cell graft.

For the CDR3, the DNA is TGTGCCAGCAGCTTAAGACTAGCGGGAGTGAACACCGGGGAGCTGTTTTTT. Translating gives CASSLRLAGVNTGELFF. J is TRBJ2-2 and V is TRBV11-3, with TRBD2 matching 12 bases. CDR1 is SGHNT and CDR2 is YENEEA in the germline V gene. This CDR3 has 17 residues. V dropped 2 bases and J dropped 1; count of bases not matched to a gene: 2.